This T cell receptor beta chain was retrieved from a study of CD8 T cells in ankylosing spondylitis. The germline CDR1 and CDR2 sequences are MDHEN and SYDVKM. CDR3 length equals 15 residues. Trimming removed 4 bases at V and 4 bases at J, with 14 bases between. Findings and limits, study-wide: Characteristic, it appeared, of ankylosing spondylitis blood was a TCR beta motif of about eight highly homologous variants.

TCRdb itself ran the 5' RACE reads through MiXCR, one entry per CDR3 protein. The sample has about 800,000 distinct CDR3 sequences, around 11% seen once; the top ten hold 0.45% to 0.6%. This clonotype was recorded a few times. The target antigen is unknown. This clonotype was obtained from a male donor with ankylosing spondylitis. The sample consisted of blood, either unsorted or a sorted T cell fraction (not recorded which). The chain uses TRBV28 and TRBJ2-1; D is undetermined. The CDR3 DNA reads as TGTGCCAGCAGTTCACAAGAGAGATTATACAATGAGCAGTTCTTC. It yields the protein CASSSQERLYNEQFF.